This is a list of T cell receptor beta chains from one sample in a study of blood T cells in healthy people across ages. TCRdb re-called the 5' RACE reads with MiXCR, one entry per CDR3 protein. The sample yields some 1.5 million distinct CDR3 sequences, approximately 28% seen once. Sample: blood. These receptors all come from a woman aged 25-40 years in good health. The CDR3 runs from the conserved cysteine through the conserved F or W. A D gene is named only where the DNA matches it firmly. Only some rows state a clone size, as once, few, many or a class for expanded clones.

clone_size,v_call,d_call,cdr3_aa
few,TRBV20-1,-,CSASSDSYGYTF
few,TRBV12-3/TRBV12-4,TRBD1,CASSPGTGWEKLFF
-,TRBV28,-,CAISFPRAIEAFF
once,TRBV12-3/TRBV12-4,TRBD2,CASSSSRGGGEQFF
-,TRBV5-4,TRBD2,CASSLILAGVWEQFF
many,TRBV5-1,TRBD1,CASSLRDRVDEQYF
many,TRBV12-3/TRBV12-4,-,CASTGGHSQETQYF
-,TRBV2,TRBD1,CASSSDRGLSPQHF
few,TRBV30,-,CAWSPGDSPLHF
few,TRBV18,TRBD1,CASSPQQGAETQYF
-,TRBV5-1,TRBD2,CASSFRLAGGTADTQYF
few,TRBV7-9,-,CASSPDSTNEQFF
-,TRBV5-5,-,CASSSYANNSPLHF
-,TRBV24-1,-,CATSAGDIQYF
-,TRBV15,-,CATSRVVTDTQYF
many,TRBV20-1,TRBD2,CSAPGTSGADTQYF
-,TRBV21-1,-,CASSKRDNNQSQHF
many,TRBV6-6,TRBD1,CASSYSRQGRDEQYF
many,TRBV5-1,-,CASSLDPGLNRNEQYF
few,TRBV28,TRBD1,CASSTPGQGLFTNKNIQYF
many,TRBV6-5,TRBD1,CASSTRDSYGYTF
few,TRBV7-2,-,CASSPGPPRAETQYF
-,TRBV9,-,CASSVSGFETQYF
many,TRBV7-9,-,CASSLGQGTQYF
many,TRBV10-1,TRBD2,CASSDGRLAGVNEQFF
-,TRBV7-2,TRBD2,CASSAWTSGRGYEQYF
-,TRBV2,-,CATRHRSSYEQYF
-,TRBV20-1,-,CSAREGHTF
-,TRBV12-3/TRBV12-4,-,CASSNTGLGQPQHF
-,TRBV7-6,-,CASSLVTVVGGATDTQDF
-,TRBV24-1,-,CATSEVGTEACF
-,TRBV7-8,-,CASTPGAGANVLTF
-,TRBV10-3,-,CAIRESGLLYGYTF
-,TRBV9,TRBD1,CVSSSTSGTVSGNTIYF
few,TRBV6-6,TRBD1,CASSYSGQAFHYGYTF
-,TRBV6-5,-,CASSHQGSAETPHF
-,TRBV10-3,TRBD2,CAIALASTDTQYF
-,TRBV24-1,-,CATSDLKGRENPGSYEQYF
-,TRBV11-2,-,CASSLDPDGYEQYF
few,TRBV12-3/TRBV12-4,-,CASSVQQGSYNEQFF
-,TRBV28,-,CASSPNEETQYF
-,TRBV12-3/TRBV12-4,TRBD2,CASSLGLAGPADTQYF
-,TRBV5-1,-,CASSRTTRSDTQYF
-,TRBV4-1,TRBD2,CASSQVGGLAGGYNEQFF
-,TRBV2,TRBD1,CASSPSLTGTGGSINQPQHF
-,TRBV9,-,CASSVGAGIRGPYGYTF
-,TRBV7-2,-,CASSLDATNPFYEQFF
-,TRBV20-1,-,CSAQLNTEAFF
-,TRBV5-4,TRBD2,CASSYRPGLGSYNEQFF
-,TRBV7-3,TRBD2,CASSLFSGGSPETQYF
-,TRBV5-6,TRBD2,CASRPLGGSYEQYF